The 21 T cell receptor beta chains presented below share a single source sample, sequenced in a study of T cell changes during pregnancy in multiple sclerosis. Some clones are missing from TCRdb's copy, which holds only in-frame ones; the method was immunoSEQ multiplex PCR. This sample has about 87,000 clones, with roughly 93% found just once. The material sequenced was peripheral blood, taken in the third trimester of pregnancy. Receptors were obtained from a female donor in good health, enrolled as a control in a pregnancy study.

This clone was seen only once. V gene TRBV7-2 combines with J gene TRBJ2-1; 8 bases are shared with TRBD2. Germline V CDR1 and CDR2: SGHTA, FQGNSA. V gave up 1 base and J gave up 4 bases; unmatched junction bases: 3. This CDR3 has 15 residues. This CDR3 is CASSLGTSSYNEQFF. As DNA, the CDR3 is TGTGCCAGCAGCTTAGGGACTAGCTCTTACAATGAGCAGTTCTTC.

This chain uses TRBV7-2 with TRBJ2-6; D might be TRBD1 (6 bases). The germline V and J ends were trimmed by 4 bases and 0 bases, with 16 bases remaining between them. Germline lookup yields CDR1 SGHTA and CDR2 FQGNSA. This CDR3 spans 18 amino acids. CDR3 nucleotide sequence: TGTGCCAGCAGCTCGCCGACAGGATCAGACTCTGGGGCCAACGTCCTGACTTTC. Translation gives CASSSPTGSDSGANVLTF.

The chain links TRBV5-1 to TRBJ2-1, with D possibly matching TRBD1 (6 bases). The V gene lost 4 bases and the J gene lost 8 bases, with 13 bases spanning the gap. CDR1 is SGHRS, CDR2 YFSETQ, per germline. The CDR3 is made up of 13 amino acids. The CDR3: CASSIQGWDEQFF. The CDR3 DNA reads TGCGCCAGCAGCATACAGGGTTGGGATGAGCAGTTCTTC.

The chain links TRBV29-1 to TRBJ2-1; 12 bases map to TRBD1. The V gene's germline CDR1 is SQVTM and CDR2 ANQGSEA. The CDR3 consists of 14 residues. V was pared by 6 bases and J by 8 bases, with 8 bases of the junction left unmatched. The CDR3 coding sequence is TGCAGCGTGCCCCGGGACAGGGGGCGTGATGAGCAGTTCTTC. This translates into CSVPRDRGRDEQFF.

The genes are TRBV29-1 and TRBJ2-2; 7 positions match TRBD1. The CDR3 consists of 14 residues. Losses at the gene ends were 0 bases for V and 5 bases for J; bases not matched to a gene: 3. Per germline, CDR1 SQVTM and CDR2 ANQGSEA. The CDR3 DNA sequence: TGCAGCGTTGAAGAAGCCAGGGGGACCGGGGAGCTGTTTTTT. Its protein product is CSVEEARGTGELFF.

CDR3 sequence reads: CASSINLGLAEETQYF. CDR3 bases: TGTGCCAGTAGTATTAATTTGGGGCTAGCGGAAGAGACCCAGTACTTC. The chain uses TRBV19 and TRBJ2-5; 7 nucleotides agree with TRBD2. This CDR3 comprises 16 residues. CDR1 is LNHDA, CDR2 SQIVND, per germline (reference sequence). Trimming took 3 bases from V and 3 from J; bases not matched to a gene: 10. The whole variable domain, filled in from reference TRBV19 and TRBJ2-5, reads DGGITQSPKYLFRKEGQNVTLSCEQNLNHDAMYWYRQDPGQGLRLIYYSQIVNDFQKGDIAEGYSVSREKKESFPLTVTSAQKNPTAFYLCASSINLGLAEETQYFGPGTRLLVL.

The CDR3 reads CASSPLGQELGKLFF. CDR3 coding DNA: TGTGCCAGCAGCCCCCTGGGACAGGAGCTGGGAAAACTGTTTTTT. The chain couples TRBV27 to TRBJ1-4; TRBD1 matches at 8 bases. The length of the CDR3 is 15 residues. The J segment lost 10 bases and the V segment lost 6 bases, leaving 13 bases of the junction unmatched. Looked up from germline, CDR1 is MNHEY and CDR2 is SMNVEV (reference sequence).

This chain connects TRBV25-1 to TRBJ1-4, with 7 bases lining up with TRBD1. Unmatched junction bases numbered 13, after V lost 4 bases and J lost 8 bases. Germline V gene lookup returns CDR1 MGHDK and CDR2 SYGVNS. The CDR3 has 16 residues. CDR3 in DNA: TGTGCCAGCAGTGCACCCCCGGGGACAGTGGAGGAAAAACTGTTTTTT. Translating it yields CASSAPPGTVEEKLFF.

The genes are TRBV9 and TRBJ1-2; D remains unclear. The germline V gene encodes CDR1 SGDLS and CDR2 YYNGEE. V was pared by 3 bases and J by 0 bases, with 12 bases between. The CDR3 has 15 amino acids. The CDR3 protein is CASSAQALANYGYTF. CDR3 DNA sequence: TGTGCCAGCAGCGCGCAGGCCCTCGCTAACTATGGCTACACCTTC.

This chain uses TRBV5-8 with TRBJ2-6; the match to TRBD1 covers 7 bases. The CDR3 is 14 residues long. Germline V CDR1 and CDR2: SGHTS, YDEGEE. V was pared by 5 bases and J by 3 bases, with 2 bases of the junction left unmatched. The DNA of the CDR3 is TGTGCCAGCAGTCAGGGGGATGGGGCCAACGTCCTGACTTTC. Translation: CASSQGDGANVLTF.

V gene TRBV28 combines with J gene TRBJ1-4; TRBD1 agrees at 7 bases. The CDR3 loop spans 14 amino acids. V shed 6 bases, J shed 1 base, and the junction held 2 bases outside the gene matches. Germline V CDR1 and CDR2: MDHEN, SYDVKM. CDR3 coding DNA: TGTGCCAGCAGCCGACAGGGAACTAATGAAAAACTGTTTTTT. This translates into CASSRQGTNEKLFF.

This chain connects TRBV18 to TRBJ2-2; D might be TRBD1 (6 bases). Trimming took 5 bases from V and 7 from J, leaving 14 bases between them. Germline loops: CDR1 KGHSH, CDR2 LQKENI. The CDR3 extends over 14 amino acids. The CDR3 reads CASSTTGFNGELFF. DNA of the CDR3: TGTGCCAGCTCAACCACAGGGTTCAACGGGGAGCTGTTTTTT.

The chain recombines TRBV6-1 with TRBJ1-2; maybe TRBD1 (5 bases). The CDR3 runs to 14 residues. Between the trimmed V and J ends, which lost 3 bases and 4 bases, there was a span of 12 bases. CDR1 and CDR2 from the germline V gene are MNHNS and SASEGT. CDR3 DNA: TGTGCCAGCAGTGAGGCGGGGCTAGGCTATGGCTACACCTTC. Translation: CASSEAGLGYGYTF.

The chain joins TRBV30 to TRBJ2-6; maybe TRBD2 (6 bases). This CDR3 is 17 amino acids long. Trimming shortened V by 0 bases and J by 3 bases, and 15 bases separated the two germline ends. CDR1 is GTSNPN and CDR2 is SVGIG in the germline V gene (reference sequence). The CDR3 region is CAWSVLRTGVGANVLTF. DNA for the CDR3: TGTGCCTGGAGTGTACTTAGGACGGGGGTTGGGGCCAACGTCCTGACTTTC.

The rearrangement joins TRBV27 to TRBJ2-1; a possible D gene is TRBD1 (6 bases). Germline CDR1 and CDR2: MNHEY and SMNVEV (reference sequence). This CDR3 contains 13 residues. V dropped 3 bases and J dropped 13 bases, with 16 bases sitting between them. The CDR3 region is CASSFSVVGAQFF. CDR3 coding DNA: TGTGCCAGCAGTTTTTCGGTGGTGGGGGCTCAGTTCTTC.

The J gene is TRBJ1-3, the V gene TRBV30, with a possible D match to TRBD1 (6 bases). The CDR3 sequence is 15 residues long. From germline, CDR1 is GTSNPN and CDR2 SVGIG (reference sequence). The ends were cut back, 2 bases at V and 3 bases at J, with 14 bases in the middle. The CDR3 region is CAWSSTDRLGNTIYF. The CDR3 DNA sequence: TGTGCCTGGAGTTCCACCGACAGGCTTGGAAACACCATATATTTT.

V is TRBV7-9 and J is TRBJ2-1, with D possibly matching TRBD2 (6 bases). CDR1 and CDR2 from the germline V gene are SEHNR and FQNEAQ (reference sequence). The CDR3 has 15 amino acids. V was cut by 5 bases and J by 4 bases, with 15 bases left in between. CDR3 in DNA: TGTGCCAGCAGCCCCGGGTGGGGGACTTACAATGAGCAGTTCTTC. Translating it yields CASSPGWGTYNEQFF.

The rearrangement uses TRBV7-9 and TRBJ2-1, with TRBD1 matching over 7 bases. After removal of 4 bases from V and 7 bases from J, the junction contained 16 bases not matched to a gene. The CDR3 runs 17 residues. CDR1 and CDR2 (germline): SEHNR, FQNEAQ (reference sequence). CDR3 bases: TGTGCCAGCAGCTACAATCCCAACCGGGACAGCGAAAATGAGCAGTTCTTC. Translated, it gives CASSYNPNRDSENEQFF.

The rearrangement uses TRBV7-2 and TRBJ1-2; D is perhaps TRBD1 (5 bases). V was trimmed by 2 bases and J by 8 bases, leaving 12 bases between them. The V gene's germline CDR1 is SGHTA and CDR2 FQGNSA. The CDR3 extends over 13 amino acids. The CDR3 sequence is CASSLRQGGGYTF. The CDR3 region has the DNA TGTGCCAGCAGCTTACGGCAGGGAGGCGGCTACACCTTC.

The chain employs TRBV20-1 and TRBJ2-1; D ambiguous. V gave up 3 bases and J gave up 5 bases, with 5 bases separating them. This CDR3 is 11 amino acids long. Germline assignment: CDR1 DFQATT and CDR2 SNEGSKA (reference sequence). The CDR3 is CSASSDNEQFF. The CDR3 DNA reads as TGCAGTGCTAGTTCCGACAATGAGCAGTTCTTC.

The gene calls are TRBV7-9 and TRBJ2-7; TRBD2 agrees at 13 bases. This CDR3 is built from 19 residues. J gave up 0 bases and V 3 bases, and 11 bases lay outside the gene matches. The germline gives CDR1 SEHNR, CDR2 FQNEAQ (reference sequence). The CDR3 sequence: CASSFGRRTSGSLSYEQYF. CDR3 bases: TGTGCCAGCAGCTTCGGTCGTCGGACTAGCGGGAGCCTCTCCTACGAGCAGTACTTC.